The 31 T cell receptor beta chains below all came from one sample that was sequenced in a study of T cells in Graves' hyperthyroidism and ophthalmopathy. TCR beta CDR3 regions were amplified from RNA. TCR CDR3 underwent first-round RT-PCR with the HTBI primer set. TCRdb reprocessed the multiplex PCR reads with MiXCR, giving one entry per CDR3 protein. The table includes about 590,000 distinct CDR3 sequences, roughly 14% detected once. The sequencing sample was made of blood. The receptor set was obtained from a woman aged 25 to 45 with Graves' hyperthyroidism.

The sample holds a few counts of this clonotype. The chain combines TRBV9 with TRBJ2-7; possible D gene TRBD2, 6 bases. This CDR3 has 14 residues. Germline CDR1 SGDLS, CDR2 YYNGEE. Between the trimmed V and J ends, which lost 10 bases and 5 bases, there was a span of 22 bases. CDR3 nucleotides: TGTGCCGGGAGGAGGGGACTGCGAGGGAACGAGCAGTACTTC. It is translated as CAGRRGLRGNEQYF.

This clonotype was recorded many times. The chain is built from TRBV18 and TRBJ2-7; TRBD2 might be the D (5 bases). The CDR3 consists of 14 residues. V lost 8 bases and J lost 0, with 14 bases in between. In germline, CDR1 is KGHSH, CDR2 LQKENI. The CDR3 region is CASSPEAVSYEQYF. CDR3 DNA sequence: TGTGCCAGCAGCCCGGAGGCAGTCTCCTACGAGCAGTACTTC.

For the CDR3, the DNA is TGCGCCAGCAGCTCGGGACCGGGACGGAGCTTAACCCAAGAGACCCAGTACTTC. It codes for CASSSGPGRSLTQETQYF. This sequence joins TRBV5-1 and TRBJ2-5; the D gene could be TRBD1 or TRBD2 (5 bases each). CDR1 is SGHRS and CDR2 is YFSETQ in the germline V gene. Trimming removed 3 bases at V and 1 base at J, with 22 bases between. CDR3 length: 18 amino acids. Full variable domain (remainder filled in from reference TRBV5-1 and TRBJ2-5): KAGVTQTPRYLIKTRGQQVTLSCSPISGHRSVSWYQQTPGQGLQFLFEYFSETQRNKGNFPGRFSGRQFSNSRSEMNVSTLELGDSALYLCASSSGPGRSLTQETQYFGPGTRLLVL.

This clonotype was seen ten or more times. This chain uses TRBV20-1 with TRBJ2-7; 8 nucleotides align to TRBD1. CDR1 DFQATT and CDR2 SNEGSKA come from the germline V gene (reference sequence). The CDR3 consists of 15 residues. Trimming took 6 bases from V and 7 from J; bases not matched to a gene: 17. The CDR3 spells CSAGPLQGAAEEQYF. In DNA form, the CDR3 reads TGCAGTGCGGGCCCTCTTCAGGGGGCAGCTGAGGAGCAGTACTTC.

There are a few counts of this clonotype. The CDR3 loop is CASRDNEAFF. The DNA for the CDR3 is TGTGCCAGTAGGGACAATGAAGCTTTCTTT. The gene calls are TRBV28 and TRBJ1-1, with D possibly TRBD1 on 6 matching bases. Germline CDR1 and CDR2: MDHEN and SYDVKM. V lost 9 bases and J lost 7, with 9 bases in between. The CDR3 contains 10 residues.

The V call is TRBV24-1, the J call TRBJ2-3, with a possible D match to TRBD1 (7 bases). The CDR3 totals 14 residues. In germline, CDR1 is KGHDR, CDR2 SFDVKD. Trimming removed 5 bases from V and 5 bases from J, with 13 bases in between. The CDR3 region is CATSGGDSQDTQYF. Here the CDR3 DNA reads TGTGCCACCAGTGGCGGGGACAGTCAAGATACGCAGTATTTT.

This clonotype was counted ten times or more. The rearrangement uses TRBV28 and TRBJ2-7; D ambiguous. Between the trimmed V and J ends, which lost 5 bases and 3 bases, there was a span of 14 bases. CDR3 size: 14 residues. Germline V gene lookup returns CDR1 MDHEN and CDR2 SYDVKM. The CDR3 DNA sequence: TGTGCCAGCAGTCCTATACCTCGCCTCTACGAGCAGTACTTC. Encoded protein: CASSPIPRLYEQYF.

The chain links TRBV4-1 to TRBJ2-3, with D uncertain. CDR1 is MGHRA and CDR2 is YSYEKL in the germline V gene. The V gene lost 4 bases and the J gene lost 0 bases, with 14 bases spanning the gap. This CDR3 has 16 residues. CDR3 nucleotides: TGCGCCAGCAGCCTTGACTCCTCAGTCAGCACAGATACGCAGTATTTT. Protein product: CASSLDSSVSTDTQYF.

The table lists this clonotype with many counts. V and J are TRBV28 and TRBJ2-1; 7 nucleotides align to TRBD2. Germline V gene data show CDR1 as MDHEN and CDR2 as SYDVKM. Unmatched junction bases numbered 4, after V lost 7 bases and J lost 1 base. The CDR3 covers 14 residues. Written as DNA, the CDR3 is TGTGCCAGCAAGAGTAGCGGGTCCTACAATGAGCAGTTCTTC. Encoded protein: CASKSSGSYNEQFF.

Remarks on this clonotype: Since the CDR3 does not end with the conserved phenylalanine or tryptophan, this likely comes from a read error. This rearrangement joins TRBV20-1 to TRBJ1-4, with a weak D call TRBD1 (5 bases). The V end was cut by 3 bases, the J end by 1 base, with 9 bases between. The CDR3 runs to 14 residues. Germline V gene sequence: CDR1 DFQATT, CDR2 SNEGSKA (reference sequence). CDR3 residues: CSASRGGTNEKLFL. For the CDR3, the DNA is TGCAGTGCTAGCCGCGGGGGAACTAATGAAAAACTGTTTCTT.

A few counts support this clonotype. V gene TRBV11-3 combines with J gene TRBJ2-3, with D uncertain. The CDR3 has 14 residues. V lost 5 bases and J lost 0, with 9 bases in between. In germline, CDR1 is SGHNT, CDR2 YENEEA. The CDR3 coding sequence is TGTGCCAGCAGCCAAGTTGCGAGCACAGATACGCAGTATTTT. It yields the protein CASSQVASTDTQYF.

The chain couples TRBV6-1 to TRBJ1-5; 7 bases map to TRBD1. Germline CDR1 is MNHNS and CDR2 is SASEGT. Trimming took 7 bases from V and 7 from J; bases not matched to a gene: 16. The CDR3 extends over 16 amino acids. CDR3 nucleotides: TGTGCCAGCAAAAGGGGGCCATGGCAGGGGCCCCAGCCCCAGCATTTT. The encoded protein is CASKRGPWQGPQPQHF.

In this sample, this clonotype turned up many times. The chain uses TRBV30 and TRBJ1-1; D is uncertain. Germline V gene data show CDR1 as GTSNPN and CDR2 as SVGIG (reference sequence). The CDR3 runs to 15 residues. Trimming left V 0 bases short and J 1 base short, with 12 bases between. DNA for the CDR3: TGTGCCTGGAGTGTTAGGCGGGCTCGGAACACTGAAGCTTTCTTT. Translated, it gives CAWSVRRARNTEAFF.

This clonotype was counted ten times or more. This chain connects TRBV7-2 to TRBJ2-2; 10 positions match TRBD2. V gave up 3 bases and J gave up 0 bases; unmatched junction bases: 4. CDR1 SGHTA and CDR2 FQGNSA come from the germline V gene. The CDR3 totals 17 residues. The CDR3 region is CASSFPSGRSNTGELFF. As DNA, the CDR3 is TGTGCCAGCAGCTTCCCTAGCGGGAGATCGAACACCGGGGAGCTGTTTTTT.

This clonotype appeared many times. The CDR3 region is CAISGRGYEQYF. In nucleotides, the CDR3 is TGTGCCATCAGTGGGAGGGGGTACGAGCAGTACTTC. This sequence joins TRBV10-3 and TRBJ2-7; D may be TRBD1 or TRBD2 (6 bases each). The germline V and J ends were trimmed by 4 bases and 4 bases, with 8 bases remaining between them. This CDR3 region has 12 residues. Germline V gene data show CDR1 as ENHRY and CDR2 as SYGVKD.

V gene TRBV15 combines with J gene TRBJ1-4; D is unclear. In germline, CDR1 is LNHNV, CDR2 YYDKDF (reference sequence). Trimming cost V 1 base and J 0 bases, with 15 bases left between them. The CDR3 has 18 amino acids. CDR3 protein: CATSRGTLIGSTNEKLFF. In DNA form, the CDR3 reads TGTGCCACCAGCAGAGGGACCCTTATAGGGTCAACTAATGAAAAACTGTTTTTT. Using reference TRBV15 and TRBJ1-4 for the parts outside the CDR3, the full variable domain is DAMVIQNPRYQVTQFGKPVTLSCSQTLNHNVMYWYQQKSSQAPKLLFHYYDKDFNNEADTPDNFQSRRPNTSFCFLDIRSPGLGDTAMYLCATSRGTLIGSTNEKLFFGSGTQLSVL.

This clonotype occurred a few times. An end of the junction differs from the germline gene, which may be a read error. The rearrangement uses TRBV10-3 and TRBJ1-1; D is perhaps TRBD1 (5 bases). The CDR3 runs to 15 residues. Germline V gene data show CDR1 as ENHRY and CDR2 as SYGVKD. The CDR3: CAISPGLKPQGEASF. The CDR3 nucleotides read TGTGCCATCAGTCCGGGCCTTAAACCGCAGGGTGAAGCTTCCTTT.

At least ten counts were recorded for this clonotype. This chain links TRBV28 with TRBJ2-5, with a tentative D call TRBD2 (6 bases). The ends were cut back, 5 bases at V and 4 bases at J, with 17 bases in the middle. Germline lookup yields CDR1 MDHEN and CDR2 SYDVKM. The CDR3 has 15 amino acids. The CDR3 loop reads CASSPPGTPPETQYF. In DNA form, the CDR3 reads TGTGCCAGCAGTCCTCCCGGGACTCCCCCAGAGACCCAGTACTTC.

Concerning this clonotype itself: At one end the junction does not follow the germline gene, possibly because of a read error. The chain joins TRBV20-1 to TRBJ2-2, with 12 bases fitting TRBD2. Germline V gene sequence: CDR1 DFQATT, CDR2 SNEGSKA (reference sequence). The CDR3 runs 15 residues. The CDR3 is CSARGLAGYTGELFF. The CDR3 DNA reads TGCAGTGCGAGAGGACTAGCGGGGTACACCGGGGAGCTGTTTTTT.

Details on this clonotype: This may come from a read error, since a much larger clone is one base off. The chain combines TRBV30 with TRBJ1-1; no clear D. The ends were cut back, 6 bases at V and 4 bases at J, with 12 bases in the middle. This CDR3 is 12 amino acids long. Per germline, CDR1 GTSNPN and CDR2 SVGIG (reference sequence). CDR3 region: CACHDPGTEAFF. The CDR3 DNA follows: TGTGCCTGTCACGACCCGGGCACTGAAGCTTTCTTT.

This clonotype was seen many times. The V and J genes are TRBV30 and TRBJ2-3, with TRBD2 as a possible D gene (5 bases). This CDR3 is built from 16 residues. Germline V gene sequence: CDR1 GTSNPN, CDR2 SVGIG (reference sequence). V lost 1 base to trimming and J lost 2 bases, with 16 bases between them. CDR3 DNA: TGTGCCTGGAGTGGGGAGATGGGAGACTTCACAGATACGCAGTATTTT. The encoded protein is CAWSGEMGDFTDTQYF.

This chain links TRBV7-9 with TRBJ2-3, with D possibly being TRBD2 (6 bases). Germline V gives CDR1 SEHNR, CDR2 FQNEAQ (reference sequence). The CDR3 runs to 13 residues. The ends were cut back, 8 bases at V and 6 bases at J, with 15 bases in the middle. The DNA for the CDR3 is TGTGCCAGCCACGAAGCGGGCGTTGATACGCAGTATTTT. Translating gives CASHEAGVDTQYF.

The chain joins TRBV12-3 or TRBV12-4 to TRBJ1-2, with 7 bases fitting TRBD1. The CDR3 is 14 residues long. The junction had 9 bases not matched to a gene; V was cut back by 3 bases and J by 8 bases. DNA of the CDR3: TGTGCCAGCAGTTTCGAGACAGGGAAGTACGGCTACACCTTC. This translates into CASSFETGKYGYTF.

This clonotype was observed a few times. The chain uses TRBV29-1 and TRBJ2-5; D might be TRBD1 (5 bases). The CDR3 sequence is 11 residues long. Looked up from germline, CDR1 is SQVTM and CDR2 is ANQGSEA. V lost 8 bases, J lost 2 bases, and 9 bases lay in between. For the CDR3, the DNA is TGCAGCTCTCGGACACAAGAGACCCAGTACTTC. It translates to CSSRTQETQYF.

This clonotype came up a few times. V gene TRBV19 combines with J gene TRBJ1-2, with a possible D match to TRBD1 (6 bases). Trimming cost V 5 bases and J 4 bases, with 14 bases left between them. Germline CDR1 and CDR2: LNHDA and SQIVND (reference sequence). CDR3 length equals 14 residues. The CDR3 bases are TGTGCCAGTAGTTTGGACAGAAGCGTCTATGGCTACACCTTC. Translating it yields CASSLDRSVYGYTF.

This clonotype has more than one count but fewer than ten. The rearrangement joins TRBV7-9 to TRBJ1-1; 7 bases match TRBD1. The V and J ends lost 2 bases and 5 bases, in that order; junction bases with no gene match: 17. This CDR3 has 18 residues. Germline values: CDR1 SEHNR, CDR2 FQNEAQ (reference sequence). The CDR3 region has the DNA TGTGCCAGCAGCTTAATTATGAAGTGGGACAGCAGAATTACTGAAGCTTTCTTT. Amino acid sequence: CASSLIMKWDSRITEAFF.

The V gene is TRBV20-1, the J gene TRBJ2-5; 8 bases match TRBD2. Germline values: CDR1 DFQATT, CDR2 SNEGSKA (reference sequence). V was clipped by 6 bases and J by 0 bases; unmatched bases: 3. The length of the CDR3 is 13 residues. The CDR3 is CSAGGGYQETQYF. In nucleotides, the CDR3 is TGCAGTGCCGGGGGGGGCTACCAAGAGACCCAGTACTTC.

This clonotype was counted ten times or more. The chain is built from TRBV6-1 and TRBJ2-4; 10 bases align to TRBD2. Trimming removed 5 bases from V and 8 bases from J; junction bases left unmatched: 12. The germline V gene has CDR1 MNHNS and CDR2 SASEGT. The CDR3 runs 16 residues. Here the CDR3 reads CASSRRLAGQGDIQYF. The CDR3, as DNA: TGTGCCAGCAGTCGTCGACTAGCGGGCCAAGGTGACATTCAGTACTTC.

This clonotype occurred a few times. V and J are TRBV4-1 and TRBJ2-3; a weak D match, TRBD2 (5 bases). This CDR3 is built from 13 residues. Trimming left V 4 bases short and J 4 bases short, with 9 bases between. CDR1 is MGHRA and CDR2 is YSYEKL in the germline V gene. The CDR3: CASSPRRSDTQYF. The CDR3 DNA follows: TGCGCCAGCAGCCCGCGGAGGTCAGATACGCAGTATTTT.

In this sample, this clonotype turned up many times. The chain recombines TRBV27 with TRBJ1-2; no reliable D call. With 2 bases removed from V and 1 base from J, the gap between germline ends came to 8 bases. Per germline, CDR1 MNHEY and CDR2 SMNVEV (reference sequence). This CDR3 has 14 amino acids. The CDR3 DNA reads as TGTGCCAGCAGTTTAACAGCCTTTAACTATGGCTACACCTTC. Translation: CASSLTAFNYGYTF.

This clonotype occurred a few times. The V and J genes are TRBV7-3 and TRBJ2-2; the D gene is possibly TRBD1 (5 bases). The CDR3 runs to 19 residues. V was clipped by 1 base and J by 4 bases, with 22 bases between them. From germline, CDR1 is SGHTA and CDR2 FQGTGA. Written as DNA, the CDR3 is TGTGCCAGCAGCTTAAAACCCTGGACACTCTTATCGAGCACCGGGGAGCTGTTTTTT. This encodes CASSLKPWTLLSSTGELFF.